The rows below give T cell receptor beta chains drawn from one sample of a study of T-cell memory formation after mild COVID-19. Each CDR3 protein is one row after TCRdb ran MiXCR on the 5' RACE reads. The table has some 410,000 distinct CDR3 sequences, around 22% seen once. The sample was PBMCs or a T cell subset sorted from them (not recorded which). These receptors were obtained from an adult woman who had mild COVID-19 (a few samples of this study predate the infection). Cell type and time point are not known. Both conserved end residues are part of each CDR3. A D gene is named only where the DNA matches it firmly. Clone size appears in some rows only: once, few, many, or a class for an expanded clone.

j_gene: TRBJ2-7; d_gene: .; v_gene: TRBV9; abundance: .; CDR3aa: CASSVGVTYEQYF; CDR3nt: TGTGCCAGCAGCGTAGGCGTAACCTACGAGCAGTACTTC
j_gene: TRBJ2-5; d_gene: .; v_gene: TRBV18; abundance: few; CDR3aa: CASSLDYSQETQYF; CDR3nt: TGTGCCAGCTCACTGGACTATTCTCAAGAGACCCAGTACTTC
j_gene: TRBJ2-7; d_gene: .; v_gene: TRBV7-6; abundance: few; CDR3aa: CASSLSGTYEQYF; CDR3nt: TGTGCCAGCAGCTTATCGGGAACCTACGAGCAGTACTTC
j_gene: TRBJ2-7; d_gene: .; v_gene: TRBV5-1; abundance: .; CDR3aa: CASSSLGRGFSYEQYF; CDR3nt: TGCGCCAGCAGCTCCCTGGGCCGAGGATTTTCCTACGAGCAGTACTTC
j_gene: TRBJ2-2; d_gene: TRBD2; v_gene: TRBV5-4; abundance: few; CDR3aa: CASSLRHTAGGNTGELFF; CDR3nt: TGTGCCAGCAGCTTGCGTCATACAGCGGGGGGGAACACCGGGGAGCTGTTTTTT
j_gene: TRBJ2-1; d_gene: TRBD2; v_gene: TRBV29-1; abundance: .; CDR3aa: CSVEGTSGRSPSYNEQFF; CDR3nt: TGCAGCGTTGAAGGGACTAGCGGGAGGTCCCCATCCTACAATGAGCAGTTCTTC
j_gene: TRBJ1-3; d_gene: .; v_gene: TRBV15; abundance: .; CDR3aa: CATSRGPRTSGNTIYF; CDR3nt: TGTGCCACCAGCAGAGGTCCGCGGACCTCTGGAAACACCATATATTTT
j_gene: TRBJ2-7; d_gene: .; v_gene: TRBV5-5; abundance: .; CDR3aa: CASSTGNSYEQYF; CDR3nt: TGTGCCAGCAGCACGGGGAACTCCTACGAGCAGTACTTC
j_gene: TRBJ2-1; d_gene: .; v_gene: TRBV2; abundance: .; CDR3aa: CASSEVVGKSYNEQFF; CDR3nt: TGTGCCAGCAGTGAAGTCGTGGGAAAGAGCTACAATGAGCAGTTCTTC
j_gene: TRBJ1-3; d_gene: TRBD1; v_gene: TRBV6-5; abundance: .; CDR3aa: CASRRTGLRGNTIYF; CDR3nt: TGTGCCAGCAGACGGACAGGGTTGAGAGGAAACACCATATATTTT
j_gene: TRBJ1-2; d_gene: .; v_gene: TRBV2; abundance: .; CDR3aa: CASSDEGYGYTF; CDR3nt: TGTGCCAGCAGCGACGAGGGATATGGCTACACCTTC
j_gene: TRBJ2-7; d_gene: .; v_gene: TRBV4-1; abundance: many; CDR3aa: CASSRGRGVYEQYF; CDR3nt: TGCGCCAGCAGCCGTGGCAGGGGTGTTTACGAGCAGTACTTC
j_gene: TRBJ2-2; d_gene: .; v_gene: TRBV7-9; abundance: .; CDR3aa: CASSPELRSGELFF; CDR3nt: TGTGCCAGCAGCCCTGAGCTCCGGTCCGGGGAGCTGTTTTTT